This T cell receptor (beta chain) was found in a study of liver allograft versus peripheral blood T cells. Study-level background: A comparison was made between T cell receptor repertoires in transplanted livers and those in recipients' peripheral blood.

This clonotype is medium-sized (0.01 to 0.1%) within its sample. Antigen specificity is unknown. Study-wide results and limits: Within liver allografts, T cell receptor repertoires were reportedly different from those in peripheral blood.

CDR3 size: 15 residues. Germline CDR1 reads MNHEY; CDR2 reads SMNVEV (reference sequence). J gave up 2 bases and V 5 bases, and 7 bases lay outside the gene matches. MiXCR was run by TCRdb on the reads, yielding one entry per CDR3 protein. The sample records several thousand distinct CDR3 sequences, approximately 17% being singletons. The receptor was derived from a human patient who had a liver transplant. Certain T cells may be donor cells from the graft. The chain recombines TRBV27 with TRBJ2-7; 9 positions agree with TRBD1. CDR3 nucleotide sequence: TGTGCCAGCAGTAAGACAGGGGGGGAAACCTACGAGCAGTACTTC. Its translation: CASSKTGGETYEQYF.